These 3 T cell receptor beta chains share one sample of origin, sequenced in a study of shared clonotypes between healthy human individuals. Repertoires were generated with immunoSEQ multiplex PCR, while TCRdb's copy carries only in-frame clones and drops some. In the table there are 1.5 million to 2.5 million clones, about 95% of which are singletons. Naive CD8 cells lacked CD45RO, underwent positive selection for CCR7 and left out terminally differentiated effector memory CD45RA+ cells. Sequenced material: naive CD8+ T cells sorted from blood. These receptors originate from a man younger than 35 in good health.

This chain joins TRBV25-1 and TRBJ1-1; no definite D call. The germline V and J ends were trimmed by 0 bases and 0 bases, with 8 bases remaining between them. Germline CDR1 reads MGHDK; CDR2 reads SYGVNS. The CDR3 runs 15 residues. The chain's CDR3 is CASSEYSPLNTEAFF. The CDR3 region has the DNA TGTGCCAGCAGTGAATATAGTCCTTTGAACACTGAAGCTTTCTTT.

The chain recombines TRBV27 with TRBJ2-2; TRBD1 agrees at 11 bases. This CDR3 has 17 amino acids. Germline V gene sequence: CDR1 MNHEY, CDR2 SMNVEV (reference sequence). After removal of 3 bases from V and 6 bases from J, the junction contained 9 bases not matched to a gene. This CDR3 is CASSFLGQGGSSGELFF. Written as DNA, the CDR3 is TGTGCCAGCAGTTTTTTGGGACAGGGGGGGTCCTCCGGGGAGCTGTTTTTT.

The chain carries TRBV13 and TRBJ2-1, with 7 positions matching TRBD2. This CDR3 region has 15 residues. J gave up 6 bases and V 5 bases, and 10 bases lay outside the gene matches. Germline CDR1 is PRHDT and CDR2 is FYEKMQ (reference sequence). The CDR3 bases are TGTGCCAGCAGCACTACTAGCGAGGGTCCCAATGAGCAGTTCTTC. Translating it yields CASSTTSEGPNEQFF.